This TCR beta chain was obtained from a study of shared clonotypes between healthy human individuals. Overall study context: A donor's plate count was three for CD4 naive and three for CD4 memory; CD8 naive had two and CD8 memory one.

Using immunoSEQ multiplex PCR, the repertoire was profiled, and TCRdb retains in-frame clones only, with some absent. The sample records about 2.5 million clones, approximately 90% being singletons. Per germline, CDR1 MNHEY and CDR2 SVGAGI. The length of the CDR3 is 15 residues. The V gene lost 8 bases and the J gene lost 7 bases, with 21 bases spanning the gap. The clonotype was recovered from a man between 18 and 35 years old in good health. Some clones in this sample may be carry-over from other donors' samples. The sample was naive CD4+ T cells from PBMCs. Documented subset: CD45RA+ positively selected. V gene TRBV6-5 combines with J gene TRBJ2-1, with D perhaps TRBD1 (7 bases). CDR3 sequence reads: CASRSGGGGINEQFF. The CDR3 DNA is TGTGCCAGCCGTTCAGGGGGAGGCGGAATTAATGAGCAGTTCTTC.